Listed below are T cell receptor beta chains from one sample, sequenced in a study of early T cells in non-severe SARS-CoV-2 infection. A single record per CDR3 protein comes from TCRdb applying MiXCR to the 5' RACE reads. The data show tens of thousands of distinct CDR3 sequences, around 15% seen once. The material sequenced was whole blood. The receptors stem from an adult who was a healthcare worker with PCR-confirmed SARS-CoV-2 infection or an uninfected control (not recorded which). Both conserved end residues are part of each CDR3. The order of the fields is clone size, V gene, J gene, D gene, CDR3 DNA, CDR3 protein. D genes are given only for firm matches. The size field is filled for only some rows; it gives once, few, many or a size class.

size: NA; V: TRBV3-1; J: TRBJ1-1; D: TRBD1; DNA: TGTGCCAGCAGCTTTATGACAGGGGGCAACGCTGAAGCTTTCTTT; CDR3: CASSFMTGGNAEAFF
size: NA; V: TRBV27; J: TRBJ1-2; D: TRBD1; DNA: TGTGCCAGCAGTTTAGACAGGGGCCCGAATAAGTTCTATGGCTACACCTTC; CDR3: CASSLDRGPNKFYGYTF
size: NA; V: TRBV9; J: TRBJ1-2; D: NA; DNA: TGTGCCAGCAGCGTAGTTCCAGGGAAGGGGCTGACTGGCTACACCTTC; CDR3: CASSVVPGKGLTGYTF
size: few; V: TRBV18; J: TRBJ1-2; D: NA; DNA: TGTGCCAGCTCACCTTCGGACAGCAACTATGGCTACACCTTC; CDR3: CASSPSDSNYGYTF
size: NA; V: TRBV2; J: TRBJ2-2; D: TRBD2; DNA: TGTGCCAGCAAATCGGGACTAGCGGGTTGGAACACCGGGGAGCTGTTTTTT; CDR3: CASKSGLAGWNTGELFF
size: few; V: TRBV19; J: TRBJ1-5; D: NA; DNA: TGTGCCAGTAGTATTCAGGGGCCGGGCAATCAGCCCCAGCATTTT; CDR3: CASSIQGPGNQPQHF
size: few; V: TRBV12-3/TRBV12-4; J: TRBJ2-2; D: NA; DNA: TGTGCCAGCAGTTTCGTAAGGGGCTCGGGCACCGGGGAGCTGTTTTTT; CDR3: CASSFVRGSGTGELFF
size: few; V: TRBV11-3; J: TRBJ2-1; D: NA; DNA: TGTGCCAGCAGCTTAGGGTTACCCCCCAATGAGCAGTTCTTC; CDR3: CASSLGLPPNEQFF
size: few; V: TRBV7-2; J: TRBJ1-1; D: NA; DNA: TGTGCCAGCAGCCTCCGACGGACAGCGAACACTGAAGCTTTCTTT; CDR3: CASSLRRTANTEAFF
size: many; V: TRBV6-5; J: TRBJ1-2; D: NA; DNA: TGTGCCAGCAGTATCCGGGGCTTCGGTGGCTACACCTTC; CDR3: CASSIRGFGGYTF
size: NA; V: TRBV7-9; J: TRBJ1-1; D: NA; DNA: TGTGCCAGCAGCGTAGGAGGAACAGGGTCGAACACTGAAGCTTTCTTT; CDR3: CASSVGGTGSNTEAFF
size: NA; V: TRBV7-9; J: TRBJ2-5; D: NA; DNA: TGTGCCAGCAGCTCCCAGGGGCGGCAAGAGACCCAGTACTTC; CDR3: CASSSQGRQETQYF
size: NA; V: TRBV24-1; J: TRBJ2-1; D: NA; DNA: TGTGCCACCAGTGACCCCATCAGGAACAATGAGCAGTTCTTC; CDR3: CATSDPIRNNEQFF
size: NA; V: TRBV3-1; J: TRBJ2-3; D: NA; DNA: TGTGCCAGCAGCCCCTCGGGGAGGGGGGCCCGCACAGATACGCAGTATTTT; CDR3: CASSPSGRGARTDTQYF
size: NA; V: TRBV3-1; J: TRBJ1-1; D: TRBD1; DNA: TGTGCCAGCGGGGACAGTGGGGAGGCTGAAGCTTTCTTT; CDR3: CASGDSGEAEAFF
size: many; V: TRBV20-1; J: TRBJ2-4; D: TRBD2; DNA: TGCAGTGCTCCCGGGACTAGGGACATTCAGTACTTC; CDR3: CSAPGTRDIQYF
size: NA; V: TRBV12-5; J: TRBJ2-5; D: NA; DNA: TGTGCTAGTGGTTTGCCTCGGACAGTTTCCCAAGAGACCCAGTACTTC; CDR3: CASGLPRTVSQETQYF
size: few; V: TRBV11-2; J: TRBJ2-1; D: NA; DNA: TGTGCCAGCAGCCCGAGTGGGGGAGAGCAGTTCTTC; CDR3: CASSPSGGEQFF
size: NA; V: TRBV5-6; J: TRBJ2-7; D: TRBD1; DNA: TGTGCCAGCAGCTTGGTAGGGACAGGGAGTAGACACGAGCAGTACTTC; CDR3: CASSLVGTGSRHEQYF
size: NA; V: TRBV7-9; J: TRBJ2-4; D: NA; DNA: TGTGCCAGCAGCCCGGCAACTAGCTTGGTGGACATTCAGTACTTC; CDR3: CASSPATSLVDIQYF
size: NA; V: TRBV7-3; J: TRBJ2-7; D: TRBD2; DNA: TGTGCCAGCAGCTCGAGAGCGGGGCCGTCATACGAGCAGTACTTC; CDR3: CASSSRAGPSYEQYF
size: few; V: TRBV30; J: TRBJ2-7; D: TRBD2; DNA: TGTGCCTGGAGTATGTTTAGCGGGAGAGACGAGCAGTACTTC; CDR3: CAWSMFSGRDEQYF
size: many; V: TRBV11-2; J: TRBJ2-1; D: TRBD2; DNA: TGTGCCAGCAGCATTGGACTAGCGGGGGGACCCTACAATGAGCAGTTCTTC; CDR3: CASSIGLAGGPYNEQFF
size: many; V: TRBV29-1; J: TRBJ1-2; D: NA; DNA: TGCAGCGTTGGGGGGACATTGGCTAATGGCTACACCTTC; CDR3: CSVGGTLANGYTF
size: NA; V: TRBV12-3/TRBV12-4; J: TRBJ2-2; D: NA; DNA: TGTGCCAGCAGTCAACGGCCGGATGGGACCGGGGAGCTGTTTTTT; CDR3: CASSQRPDGTGELFF
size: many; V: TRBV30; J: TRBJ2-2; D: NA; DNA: TGTGCCTGGAGTCGGGGCCAGGGAGTGGGGGAGCTGTTTTTT; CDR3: CAWSRGQGVGELFF
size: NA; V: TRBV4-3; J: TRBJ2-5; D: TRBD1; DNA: TGCGCCAGCAGCCAAGGTACAGGGGTGGTCGAGACCCAGTACTTC; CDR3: CASSQGTGVVETQYF
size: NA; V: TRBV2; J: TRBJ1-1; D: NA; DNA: TGTGCCAGCAGCCTTACAGGCATGAACACTGAAGCTTTCTTT; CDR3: CASSLTGMNTEAFF
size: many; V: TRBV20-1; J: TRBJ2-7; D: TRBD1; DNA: TGCAGTGCTAGAGAACAGGGGGGAAGGCCTTACGAGCAGTACTTC; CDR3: CSAREQGGRPYEQYF
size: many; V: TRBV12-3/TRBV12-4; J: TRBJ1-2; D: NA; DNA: TGTGCCAGCAGTTCAGGGTGGATTGGCTATGGCTACACCTTC; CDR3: CASSSGWIGYGYTF
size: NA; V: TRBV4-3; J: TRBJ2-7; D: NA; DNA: TGCGCCAGCAGCCAAGCCCTTGGTATCTACGAGCAGTACTTC; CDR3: CASSQALGIYEQYF
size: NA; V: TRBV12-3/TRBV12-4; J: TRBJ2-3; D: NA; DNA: TGTGCCAGCAGTCCCGGCGGGGCCGCCACAGATACGCAGTATTTT; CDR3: CASSPGGAATDTQYF
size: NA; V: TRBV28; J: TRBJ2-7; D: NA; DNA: TGTGCCAGCAGTTTTGGGGAACCCTACGAGCAGTACTTC; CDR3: CASSFGEPYEQYF
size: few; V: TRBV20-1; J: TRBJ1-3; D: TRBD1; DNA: TGCAGTGCCCCGGGACAGGTTGTAAACACCATATATTTT; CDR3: CSAPGQVVNTIYF
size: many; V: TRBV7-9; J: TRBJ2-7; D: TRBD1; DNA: TGTGCCAGCAGCTTCGGGACAGCCTCCTACGAGCAGTACTTC; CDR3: CASSFGTASYEQYF
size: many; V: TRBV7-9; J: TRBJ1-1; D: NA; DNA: TGTGCCAGCAATGGCATTAGGGGACCTATCACTGAAGCTTTCTTT; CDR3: CASNGIRGPITEAFF
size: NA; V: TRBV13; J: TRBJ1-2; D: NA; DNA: TGTGCCAGCAGCACCCGCCCTAACTATGGCTACACCTTC; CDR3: CASSTRPNYGYTF
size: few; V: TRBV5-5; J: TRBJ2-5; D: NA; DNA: TGTGCCAGCAGCACGGGGGTTCAAGAGACCCAGTACTTC; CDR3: CASSTGVQETQYF
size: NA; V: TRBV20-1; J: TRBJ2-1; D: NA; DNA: TGCAGTGCCCAAACCGGGGTCTCCTACAATGAGCAGTTCTTC; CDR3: CSAQTGVSYNEQFF
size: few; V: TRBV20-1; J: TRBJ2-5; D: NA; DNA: TGCAGTGCTAGAGGACCCAACCAAGAGACCCAGTACTTC; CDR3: CSARGPNQETQYF
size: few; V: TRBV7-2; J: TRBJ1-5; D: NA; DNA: TGTGCCAGCAGCTTAGGGGGTTTGAGCAATCAGCCCCAGCATTTT; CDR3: CASSLGGLSNQPQHF
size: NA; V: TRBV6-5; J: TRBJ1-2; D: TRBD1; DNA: TGTGCCAGCAGTTACCGCAGGGGGCAAAGTCAGTATGGCTACACCTTC; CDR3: CASSYRRGQSQYGYTF
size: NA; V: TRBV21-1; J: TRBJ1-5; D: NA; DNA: TGTGCCAGCAGCCCACCAGGGGGAGGCGAGGGCCAGCCCCAGCATTTT; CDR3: CASSPPGGGEGQPQHF
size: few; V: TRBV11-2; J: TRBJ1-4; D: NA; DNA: TGTGCCAGCAGCCAAATCCCCCAGGGAGAGTACGAAAAACTGTTTTTT; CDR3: CASSQIPQGEYEKLFF
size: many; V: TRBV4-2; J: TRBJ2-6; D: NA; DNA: TGTGCCAGCAGCCAAGATACCGCGGCGAGCTCTGGGGCCAACGTCCTGACTTTC; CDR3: CASSQDTAASSGANVLTF
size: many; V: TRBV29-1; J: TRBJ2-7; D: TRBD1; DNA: TGCAGCGTTGAAGATCCGAGGACAGGGAACCCCTACGAGCAGTACTTC; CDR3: CSVEDPRTGNPYEQYF
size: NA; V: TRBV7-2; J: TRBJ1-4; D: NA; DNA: TGTGCCAGCAGCTTAAAGCGCAGCAGGGTATGGGCAACTAATGAAAAACTGTTTTTT; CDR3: CASSLKRSRVWATNEKLFF
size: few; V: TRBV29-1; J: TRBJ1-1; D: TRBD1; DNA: TGCAGCGGGGACAGGGGGCTGGGCACTGAAGCTTTCTTT; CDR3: CSGDRGLGTEAFF
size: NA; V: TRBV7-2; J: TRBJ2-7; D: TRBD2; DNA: TGTGCCAGCAGCTTCGGGACTAGCGGGATCTCCGAGCAGTACTTC; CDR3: CASSFGTSGISEQYF
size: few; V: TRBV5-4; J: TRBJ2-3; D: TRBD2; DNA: TGTGCCAGCAGCTTCGGACTAGCGGACACAGATACGCAGTATTTT; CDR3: CASSFGLADTDTQYF
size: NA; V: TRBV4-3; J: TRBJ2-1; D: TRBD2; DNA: TGCGCCAGCAGCCAAGTCGGGACGGGAGGGGATGAGCAGTTCTTC; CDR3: CASSQVGTGGDEQFF
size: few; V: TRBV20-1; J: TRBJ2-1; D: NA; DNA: TGCAGTGCTAGAGTCGACACCAGGGACTCCTACAATGAGCAGTTCTTC; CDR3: CSARVDTRDSYNEQFF
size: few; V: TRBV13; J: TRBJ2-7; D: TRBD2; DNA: TGTGCCAGCAGCTTTGGCTGGACTAGCGGGAGAGGGGACGAGCAGTACTTC; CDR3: CASSFGWTSGRGDEQYF
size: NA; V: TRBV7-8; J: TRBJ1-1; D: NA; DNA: TGTGCCAGCAGCTTAGGCTCTCTCGGTAGGGACACTGAAGTTTTCTTT; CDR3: CASSLGSLGRDTEVFF
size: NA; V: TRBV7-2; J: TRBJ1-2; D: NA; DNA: TGTGCCAGCAGCCCGAGACACAAAACTAACTATGGCTACACCTTC; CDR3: CASSPRHKTNYGYTF